The 25 T cell receptor beta chains listed next were all sequenced from one sample in a study of T-cell reconstitution after alpha-beta-depleted transplantation in children. The authors prepared the TCRbeta library with unique molecular identifiers. TCRdb re-called the PCR reads with MiXCR, one entry per CDR3 protein. The profile shows approximately 88,000 distinct CDR3 sequences, 9.5% to 15% of them singletons. The specimen comprised PBMCs from the stem cell graft donor, sampled from the stem cell graft. These receptors were collected from a human donor who donated a stem cell graft to a child with inherited bone marrow failure.

This clonotype was recorded a few times. The chain carries TRBV10-3 and TRBJ1-1, with 8 nucleotides matching TRBD1. The CDR3 covers 17 residues. The germline CDR1 and CDR2 sequences are ENHRY and SYGVKD. Trimming removed 2 bases from V and 4 bases from J; junction bases left unmatched: 12. The DNA for the CDR3 is TGTGCCATCAGTGAGCTCCCCAGGACAGGGCGGGTCACTGAAGCTTTCTTT. Amino acids: CAISELPRTGRVTEAFF.

This clonotype appeared a few times. V usage is TRBV5-1 and J usage is TRBJ2-3, with 7 bases identical to TRBD1. Germline lookup yields CDR1 SGHRS and CDR2 YFSETQ. The CDR3 has 14 amino acids. After removal of 4 bases from V and 6 bases from J, the junction contained 8 bases not matched to a gene. The CDR3 protein is CASSLGTGVDTQYF. CDR3 bases: TGCGCCAGCAGCCTGGGCACAGGGGTTGATACGCAGTATTTT.

At least ten counts were recorded for this clonotype. The chain links TRBV28 to TRBJ1-5; D remains ambiguous. Trimming shortened V by 2 bases and J by 7 bases, and 15 bases separated the two germline ends. Germline CDR1 MDHEN, CDR2 SYDVKM. The CDR3 length is 15 residues. The DNA for the CDR3 is TGTGCCAGCAGTTTAGGGATGGGTTACCGGCAGCCCCAGCATTTT. Translating gives CASSLGMGYRQPQHF.

This clonotype turned up a few times. The rearrangement links TRBV5-4 to TRBJ2-3; possible D gene TRBD2, 6 bases. V dropped 0 bases and J dropped 4 bases, with 12 bases sitting between them. The CDR3 runs 15 residues. The V gene's germline CDR1 is SGHNT and CDR2 YYREEE (reference sequence). The CDR3 sequence is CASSLAGRGSDTQYF. Here the CDR3 DNA reads TGTGCCAGCAGCTTGGCCGGGAGAGGCTCAGATACGCAGTATTTT.

In its sample, this clonotype was seen many times. CDR3 in amino acids: CASRTGDLYEQYF. CDR3 nucleotide sequence: TGTGCCAGCAGGACAGGGGATCTCTACGAGCAGTACTTC. The chain is built from TRBV27 and TRBJ2-7; 8 nucleotides line up with TRBD1. CDR3 size: 13 residues. The V segment lost 6 bases and the J segment 3 bases; nucleotides outside the gene matches: 4. Germline loops: CDR1 MNHEY, CDR2 SMNVEV (reference sequence).

This clonotype has a count of ten or more. This chain joins TRBV29-1 and TRBJ2-7; D gene uncertain. The CDR3 covers 11 residues. V dropped 3 bases and J dropped 7 bases, with 10 bases sitting between them. The germline V gene encodes CDR1 SQVTM and CDR2 ANQGSEA. The CDR3: CSVDTSDEQYF. CDR3 nucleotide sequence: TGCAGCGTTGACACTTCAGATGAGCAGTACTTC.

This chain uses TRBV12-3 or TRBV12-4 with TRBJ2-7, with 9 bases identical to TRBD1. With V trimmed by 6 bases and J by 4 bases, 10 bases remained unmatched. The CDR3 is 15 amino acids. The DNA of the CDR3 is TGTGCCAGCAGCACCGCCGGGACAGGGACTTACGAGCAGTACTTC. Protein product: CASSTAGTGTYEQYF.

This clonotype was found a few times. This chain uses TRBV27 with TRBJ2-7; TRBD1 matches at 10 bases. V trimming: 6 bases; J trimming: 2 bases; junction bases outside the gene matches: 4. CDR3 size: 14 residues. Germline CDR1 MNHEY, CDR2 SMNVEV (reference sequence). The CDR3 DNA is TGTGCCAGCAGGTGGACAGGGGGAGCCTACGAGCAGTACTTC. Encoded protein: CASRWTGGAYEQYF.

This clonotype has at least ten counts. The chain has TRBV5-1 and TRBJ1-3; D is undetermined. From germline, CDR1 is SGHRS and CDR2 YFSETQ. CDR3 length equals 11 residues. The V and J ends lost 9 bases and 3 bases respectively, with 7 bases between them. The CDR3 loop reads CATSDGNTIYF. In nucleotides, the CDR3 is TGCGCCACTTCCGATGGAAACACCATATATTTT.

At least ten counts were recorded for this clonotype. The chain is built from TRBV20-1 and TRBJ1-1; the D is unclear. The length of the CDR3 is 13 residues. Germline V lookup: CDR1 DFQATT, CDR2 SNEGSKA (reference sequence). V lost 6 bases, J lost 2 bases, and 13 bases lay in between. The CDR3 region is CSAPPGPNTEAFF. DNA for the CDR3: TGCAGTGCACCGCCGGGCCCTAACACTGAAGCTTTCTTT.

In this sample, this clonotype turned up many times. The chain combines TRBV11-2 with TRBJ2-2; 8 bases agree with TRBD2. Losses at the gene ends were 5 bases for V and 2 bases for J; bases not matched to a gene: 7. This CDR3 has 16 residues. Per the germline V gene, CDR1 is SGHAT and CDR2 is FQNNGV. CDR3 protein: CASSHPSGGNTGELFF. In nucleotides, the CDR3 is TGTGCCAGCAGCCACCCAAGCGGGGGTAACACCGGGGAGCTGTTTTTT. Together with reference TRBV11-2 and TRBJ2-2, the CDR3 gives the full variable domain: EAGVAQSPRYKIIEKRQSVAFWCNPISGHATLYWYQQILGQGPKLLIQFQNNGVVDDSQLPKDRFSAERLKGVDSTLKIQPAKLEDSAVYLCASSHPSGGNTGELFFGEGSRLTVL.

At least ten counts were recorded for this clonotype. The chain is built from TRBV24-1 and TRBJ1-2; D is uncertain. Germline V gene sequence: CDR1 KGHDR, CDR2 SFDVKD. The CDR3 contains 16 residues. Trimming stripped 2 bases from V and 4 bases from J, with 16 bases between. For the CDR3, the DNA is TGTGCCACCAGTGATTGGCGATACCTAGGGTCCTATGGCTACACCTTC. Translated, it gives CATSDWRYLGSYGYTF.

This clonotype occurred many times. The CDR3: CASSLAPGYEQYF. The CDR3 DNA is TGTGCCAGCAGCTTAGCGCCAGGGTACGAGCAGTACTTC. V usage is TRBV7-2 and J usage is TRBJ2-7, with a tentative D call TRBD1 (5 bases). The CDR3 has 13 amino acids. Per the germline V gene, CDR1 is SGHTA and CDR2 is FQGNSA. Trimming left V 0 bases short and J 4 bases short, with 7 bases between.

This clonotype occurred many times. The chain couples TRBV7-2 to TRBJ2-5, with TRBD2 identical over 7 bases. Germline V gives CDR1 SGHTA, CDR2 FQGNSA. The V gene end was trimmed by 3 bases and the J gene end by 4 bases; junction bases not matched to a gene: 5. This CDR3 comprises 14 residues. The DNA for the CDR3 is TGTGCCAGCAGCTTTCCGGGAGGTCGAGAGACCCAGTACTTC. The encoded protein is CASSFPGGRETQYF.

Ten or more counts support this clonotype. The rearrangement uses TRBV4-3 and TRBJ2-3; 9 bases are shared with TRBD1. The V gene end was trimmed by 2 bases and the J gene end by 3 bases; junction bases not matched to a gene: 6. Germline V gives CDR1 LGHNA, CDR2 YSLEER. The length of the CDR3 is 16 residues. The CDR3 DNA reads TGCGCCAGCAGCCAAAGTCCGGGACAGGGAACAGATACGCAGTATTTT. Its protein product is CASSQSPGQGTDTQYF.

This clonotype has more than one count but fewer than ten. The V call is TRBV4-3, the J call TRBJ2-2; D call uncertain. V lost 0 bases and J 6 bases, leaving 8 bases between the germline ends. This CDR3 region has 14 residues. Germline CDR1 is LGHNA and CDR2 is YSLEER. CDR3: CASSQDTAAGELFF. CDR3 bases: TGCGCCAGCAGCCAAGATACAGCAGCCGGGGAGCTGTTTTTT.

This clonotype was seen at least ten times. This chain connects TRBV7-9 to TRBJ2-2; TRBD1 agrees at 8 bases. With 5 bases clipped from V and 7 bases from J, the junction kept 9 bases outside the gene matches. The CDR3 is 15 amino acids. CDR1 is SEHNR, CDR2 FQNEAQ, per germline (reference sequence). The CDR3 loop is CASSTQGQGGGELFF. As DNA, the CDR3 is TGTGCCAGCAGCACACAAGGACAGGGTGGCGGGGAGCTGTTTTTT.

This clonotype was seen at least ten times. The CDR3 spells CASSLTGGSGNTIYF. In nucleotides, the CDR3 is TGCGCCAGCAGCTTGACAGGGGGCAGTGGAAACACCATATATTTT. V usage is TRBV5-1 and J usage is TRBJ1-3, with 9 bases fitting TRBD1. The V and J ends lost 1 base and 3 bases, in that order; junction bases with no gene match: 2. The CDR3 contains 15 residues. CDR1 is SGHRS, CDR2 YFSETQ, per germline.

In its sample, this clonotype was seen many times. The chain carries TRBV20-1 and TRBJ1-2; 8 bases are shared with TRBD1. The length of the CDR3 is 13 residues. In germline, CDR1 is DFQATT, CDR2 SNEGSKA (reference sequence). V lost 2 bases and J lost 8; bases outside the gene matches: 7. The DNA of the CDR3 is TGCAGTGCTAGATCGGGGACAGGCGCGGGCTACACCTTC. It codes for CSARSGTGAGYTF.

This clonotype was counted many times. The rearrangement links TRBV6-5 to TRBJ2-7; TRBD1 matches at 9 bases. Germline values: CDR1 MNHEY, CDR2 SVGAGI. CDR3 size: 14 residues. After removal of 5 bases from V and 2 bases from J, the junction contained 4 bases not matched to a gene. For the CDR3, the DNA is TGTGCCAGCAGTCTTCGACAGGGGGCCTACGAGCAGTACTTC. Translation: CASSLRQGAYEQYF.

This clonotype appeared many times. The DNA of the CDR3 is TGCGCCAGCAGCTTGGCCGCGGACACCGGGGAGCTGTTTTTT. Its translation is CASSLAADTGELFF. The chain has TRBV5-1 and TRBJ2-2; D unresolved. The length of the CDR3 is 14 residues. CDR1 is SGHRS, CDR2 YFSETQ, per germline. Between the trimmed V and J ends, which lost 0 bases and 3 bases, there was a span of 6 bases.

This clonotype was seen ten or more times. The CDR3 spells CASSLYGKTGNTIYF. In nucleotides, the CDR3 is TGTGCCAGCAGTTTATATGGAAAGACTGGAAACACCATATATTTT. The chain is built from TRBV12-3 or TRBV12-4 and TRBJ1-3; D remains ambiguous. The CDR3 has 15 amino acids. V was clipped by 2 bases and J by 2 bases, with 10 bases between them.

This clonotype was counted at least ten times. The chain joins TRBV7-9 to TRBJ1-2, with a possible D match to TRBD1 (5 bases). Germline assignment: CDR1 SEHNR and CDR2 FQNEAQ (reference sequence). V was shortened by 1 base and J by 4 bases, with 13 bases between the two germline ends. This CDR3 spans 15 amino acids. This chain's CDR3 is CASSLVSAGGYGYTF. CDR3 coding DNA: TGTGCCAGCAGCTTAGTTTCAGCCGGGGGCTATGGCTACACCTTC.

This clonotype was counted at least ten times. The J gene is TRBJ1-3, the V gene TRBV15; D unclear. The CDR3 runs 15 residues. The germline V gene encodes CDR1 LNHNV and CDR2 YYDKDF (reference sequence). V lost 0 bases to trimming and J lost 0 bases, with 6 bases between them. CDR3 protein: CATSRDRSSGNTIYF. CDR3 in DNA: TGTGCCACCAGCAGAGATCGGAGCTCTGGAAACACCATATATTTT.

This clonotype was detected ten times or more. This chain joins TRBV7-2 and TRBJ1-1; the match to TRBD1 covers 8 bases. This CDR3 contains 14 residues. V dropped 3 bases and J dropped 5; count of bases not matched to a gene: 5. The germline gives CDR1 SGHTA, CDR2 FQGNSA. CDR3 sequence (DNA): TGTGCCAGCAGCTTTGCAGGGGGCTCGACTGAAGCTTTCTTT. Protein product: CASSFAGGSTEAFF.